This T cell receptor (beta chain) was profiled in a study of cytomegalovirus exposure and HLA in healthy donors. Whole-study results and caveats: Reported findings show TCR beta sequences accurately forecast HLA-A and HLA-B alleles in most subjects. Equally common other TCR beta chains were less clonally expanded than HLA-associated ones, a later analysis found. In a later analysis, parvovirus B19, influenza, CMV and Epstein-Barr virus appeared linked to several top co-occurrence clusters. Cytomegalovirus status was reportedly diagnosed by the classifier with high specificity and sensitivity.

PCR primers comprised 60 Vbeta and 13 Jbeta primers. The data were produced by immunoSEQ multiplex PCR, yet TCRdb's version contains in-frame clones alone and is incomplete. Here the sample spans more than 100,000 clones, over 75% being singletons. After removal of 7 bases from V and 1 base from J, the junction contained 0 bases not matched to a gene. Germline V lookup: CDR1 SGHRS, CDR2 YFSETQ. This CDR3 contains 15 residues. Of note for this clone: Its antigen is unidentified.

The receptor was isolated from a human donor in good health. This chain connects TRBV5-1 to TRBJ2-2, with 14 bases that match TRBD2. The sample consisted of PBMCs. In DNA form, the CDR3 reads TGCGCCAGCGGACTAGCGGGAGGGAACACCGGGGAGCTGTTTTTT. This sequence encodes CASGLAGGNTGELFF.